This T cell receptor beta chain was profiled in a study of cytomegalovirus exposure and HLA in healthy donors. To note about this clone: Its antigen is as yet unknown.

Study results and limitations: A list of 164 TCR beta chains associated with cytomegalovirus was given. Judged likely to be a sequencing artifact was a cluster of highly shared sequence variants. Relative to equally common others, HLA-associated TCR beta chains showed greater clonal expansion in a later analysis. As a later analysis revealed, most CMV-associated TCR beta chains appeared HLA-restricted.

Primers included in the PCR were 60 Vbeta and 13 Jbeta primers. Sequenced by immunoSEQ multiplex PCR; TCRdb stores in-frame clones only, minus some. The sample has 100,000 to 150,000 clones; approximately 87% are singletons. Germline assignment: CDR1 MNHNS and CDR2 SASEGT. Trimming stripped 1 base from V and 7 bases from J, with 11 bases between. The CDR3 spans 14 residues. The chain recombines TRBV6-1 with TRBJ1-5; D unclear. The sequence was collected from a man younger than 35 in good health and CMV-seropositive. Sequencing input: PBMCs. The chain's CDR3 is CASSEGSTRQPQHF. The DNA of the CDR3 is TGTGCCAGCAGTGAAGGGTCCACGAGACAGCCCCAGCATTTT.